The 27 T cell receptor beta chains listed next were all sequenced from one sample in a study of blood T cell repertoires in COVID-19. Here immunoSEQ multiplex PCR was the method, and the copy in TCRdb shows in-frame clones only, minus some. The table shows some 150,000 clones, with 65% to 80% occurring only once. The sample was peripheral blood. Receptors originate from a man in his sixties with acute or convalescent COVID-19.

The count of this clone is one. The chain has TRBV3-1 (or the pseudogene TRBV3-2) and TRBJ2-5, with D hard to call. The CDR3 sequence is 14 residues long. Germline V gives CDR1 LGHDT, CDR2 YNNKEL (reference sequence). V was trimmed by 0 bases and J by 5 bases, leaving 10 bases between them. The CDR3 region has the DNA TGTGCCAGCAGCCAAGATCTCCGGTGGGAGACCCAGTACTTC. This codes for CASSQDLRWETQYF.

This chain uses TRBV10-1 with TRBJ2-5; a weak D match, TRBD1 (5 bases). The CDR3 sequence is 13 residues long. The V gene's germline CDR1 is WNHNN and CDR2 SYGVQD (reference sequence). V was pared by 5 bases and J by 2 bases, with 9 bases between. The CDR3 region has the DNA TGCGCCAGCAGTAGACAGATACAAGAGACCCAGTACTTC. Its translation is CASSRQIQETQYF.

CDR3 in DNA: TGTGCCAGCAGAAAAGCGGGAATTACCGGGGAGCTGTTTTTT. Translated: CASRKAGITGELFF. This chain uses TRBV5-4 with TRBJ2-2; TRBD2 matches at 7 bases. After removal of 5 bases from V and 5 bases from J, the junction contained 6 bases not matched to a gene. This CDR3 region has 14 residues. The germline CDR1 and CDR2 sequences are SGHNT and YYREEE (reference sequence).

The V call is TRBV24-1, the J call TRBJ2-3, with 9 bases that match TRBD2. The germline gives CDR1 KGHDR, CDR2 SFDVKD. CDR3 length: 15 amino acids. Trimming cost V 6 bases and J 2 bases; bases outside gene matches: 5. The CDR3 region is CATSIAGVDTDTQYF. The CDR3, as DNA: TGTGCCACCAGTATAGCGGGAGTAGACACAGATACGCAGTATTTT.

The chain has TRBV29-1 and TRBJ1-2; the D gene is possibly TRBD1 (6 bases). Trimming removed 4 bases at V and 1 base at J, with 10 bases between. The CDR3 runs 13 residues. The V gene's germline CDR1 is SQVTM and CDR2 ANQGSEA. The CDR3: CSVGGQFNYGYTF. CDR3 DNA: TGCAGCGTTGGGGGGCAGTTTAACTATGGCTACACCTTC. Variable domain in full (rest from reference TRBV29-1 and TRBJ1-2): SAVISQKPSRDICQRGTSLTIQCQVDSQVTMMFWYRQQPGQSLTLIATANQGSEATYESGFVIDKFPISRPNLTFSTLTVSNMSPEDSSIYLCSVGGQFNYGYTFGSGTRLTVV.

The chain carries TRBV2 and TRBJ2-5; TRBD2 agrees at 14 bases. This CDR3 is 17 amino acids long. In germline, CDR1 is SNHLY, CDR2 FYNNEI. The J segment lost 4 bases and the V segment lost 3 bases, leaving 7 bases of the junction unmatched. The CDR3 sequence is CASSEGRGLAGVETQYF. The CDR3 DNA is TGTGCCAGCAGTGAGGGCCGGGGACTAGCGGGAGTAGAGACCCAGTACTTC.

V and J are TRBV5-4 and TRBJ2-5; 10 nucleotides line up with TRBD1. There are 15 residues in the CDR3. Germline assignment: CDR1 SGHNT and CDR2 YYREEE (reference sequence). Germline trimming cut 3 bases from V and 3 bases from J; bases unmatched to any gene: 5. The CDR3 bases are TGTGCCAGCAGCTCCCGACAGGGGGCGAAAGAGACCCAGTACTTC. Protein product: CASSSRQGAKETQYF.

This chain connects TRBV2 to TRBJ1-2; tentative D call: TRBD1 (6 bases). The CDR3 covers 11 residues. V was clipped by 6 bases and J by 7 bases, with 9 bases between them. Germline CDR1 and CDR2: SNHLY and FYNNEI. CDR3 nucleotide sequence: TGTGCCAGCAGCGACAGGTCTGGCTACACCTTC. The encoded protein is CASSDRSGYTF.

V gene TRBV28 combines with J gene TRBJ2-1; TRBD2 might be the D (6 bases). This CDR3 spans 15 amino acids. The germline gives CDR1 MDHEN, CDR2 SYDVKM. V lost 6 bases and J 0 bases, leaving 12 bases between the germline ends. CDR3 sequence: CASREHGSSYNEQFF. The CDR3 coding sequence is TGTGCCAGCAGAGAACACGGGAGCTCCTACAATGAGCAGTTCTTC.

In its sample, this clone was seen a few times. CDR3 bases: TGTGCCAGCAGGACAGACTCCTACGAGCAGTACTTC. Its translation: CASRTDSYEQYF. The V and J genes are TRBV27 and TRBJ2-7, with D perhaps TRBD1 (5 bases). The germline gives CDR1 MNHEY, CDR2 SMNVEV (reference sequence). V was clipped by 6 bases and J by 0 bases, with 6 bases between them. The CDR3 has 12 residues.

The chain links TRBV18 to TRBJ1-5; 7 bases are a match to TRBD1. V dropped 2 bases and J dropped 7; count of bases not matched to a gene: 8. CDR3 length equals 15 residues. The V gene's germline CDR1 is KGHSH and CDR2 LQKENI. CDR3 loop: CASSPFEGRGQPQHF. The CDR3 region has the DNA TGTGCCAGCTCACCATTTGAGGGCAGGGGGCAGCCCCAGCATTTT.

This sequence joins TRBV4-2 and TRBJ2-7; 7 nucleotides match TRBD2. V dropped 4 bases and J dropped 3; count of bases not matched to a gene: 12. This CDR3 is 16 amino acids long. The germline CDR1 and CDR2 sequences are LGHNA and YNFKEQ. The CDR3 nucleotides read TGTGCCAGCAGCCGTCTAGGGCGGGAGATAGTCTACGAGCAGTACTTC. Encoded protein: CASSRLGREIVYEQYF.

The chain couples TRBV19 to TRBJ1-1; 9 positions match TRBD1. Losses at the gene ends were 6 bases for V and 3 bases for J; bases not matched to a gene: 14. The CDR3 consists of 17 residues. From germline, CDR1 is LNHDA and CDR2 SQIVND (reference sequence). CDR3 protein: CASRSLGTGFLYTEAFF. In nucleotides, the CDR3 is TGTGCCAGTAGAAGCCTAGGGACAGGGTTCTTGTACACTGAAGCTTTCTTT.

V is TRBV25-1 and J is TRBJ2-3, with 15 bases aligning to TRBD2. Germline CDR1 MGHDK, CDR2 SYGVNS. This CDR3 contains 17 residues. Trimming removed 5 bases from V and 7 bases from J; junction bases left unmatched: 10. CDR3 amino acids: CASSLTGGTSGRYTQYF. CDR3 sequence (DNA): TGTGCCAGCAGTCTTACAGGTGGGACTAGCGGGAGGTATACGCAGTATTTT. The full variable domain, in which reference TRBV25-1 and TRBJ2-3 provide the parts outside the CDR3, is EADIYQTPRYLVIGTGKKITLECSQTMGHDKMYWYQQDPGMELHLIHYSYGVNSTEKGDLSSESTVSRIRTEHFPLTLESARPSHTSQYLCASSLTGGTSGRYTQYFGPGTRLTVL.

The genes are TRBV15 and TRBJ2-1; 10 bases are shared with TRBD1. The junction had 3 bases not matched to a gene; V was cut back by 3 bases and J by 4 bases. The germline CDR1 and CDR2 sequences are LNHNV and YYDKDF (reference sequence). The CDR3 length is 15 residues. CDR3 nucleotide sequence: TGTGCCACCAGCAGGGACAGGGGGGTTTACAATGAGCAGTTCTTC. Translated: CATSRDRGVYNEQFF. Full variable domain (outside the CDR3, taken from reference TRBV15 and TRBJ2-1): DAMVIQNPRYQVTQFGKPVTLSCSQTLNHNVMYWYQQKSSQAPKLLFHYYDKDFNNEADTPDNFQSRRPNTSFCFLDIRSPGLGDTAMYLCATSRDRGVYNEQFFGPGTRLTVL.

This chain uses TRBV9 with TRBJ2-5; TRBD1 agrees at 7 bases. Germline CDR1 SGDLS, CDR2 YYNGEE. The J segment lost 2 bases and the V segment lost 4 bases, leaving 2 bases of the junction unmatched. The CDR3 is 13 residues long. The CDR3 region has the DNA TGTGCCAGCAGCCCGGGACAGCAAGAGACCCAGTACTTC. Residues: CASSPGQQETQYF.

The chain has TRBV30 and TRBJ2-7; 7 bases match TRBD1. Looked up from germline, CDR1 is GTSNPN and CDR2 is SVGIG (reference sequence). The CDR3 totals 16 residues. V was pared by 0 bases and J by 0 bases, with 8 bases of the junction left unmatched. The CDR3 DNA reads as TGTGCCTGGAGTGTAAAGTCGACAGGGAGCTCCTACGAGCAGTACTTC. It translates to CAWSVKSTGSSYEQYF.

The genes are TRBV6-6 and TRBJ2-7; tentative D call: TRBD2 (6 bases). CDR1 is MNHNY, CDR2 SVGAGI, per germline (reference sequence). This CDR3 has 14 residues. V was pared by 2 bases and J by 6 bases, with 14 bases between. The CDR3 loop reads CASSYRGGTSEQYF. CDR3 sequence (DNA): TGTGCCAGCAGTTACAGGGGCGGGACTTCCGAGCAGTACTTC.

This clone was seen once. The V gene is TRBV23-1, the J gene TRBJ2-2, with 15 bases fitting TRBD2. TRBV23-1 is an open reading frame, and its role is uncertain. V trimming: 2 bases; J trimming: 5 bases; junction bases outside the gene matches: 24. The CDR3 consists of 24 residues. This CDR3 reads CASSQIPPSPGLAGGSAPTGELFF. The CDR3 DNA reads as TGCGCCAGCAGTCAAATCCCCCCTTCTCCGGGACTAGCGGGAGGCTCTGCGCCGACCGGGGAGCTGTTTTTT.

The gene calls are TRBV2 and TRBJ2-5; D is possibly TRBD2 (6 bases). Germline V gene data show CDR1 as SNHLY and CDR2 as FYNNEI. This CDR3 is 12 amino acids long. V was clipped by 5 bases and J by 3 bases, with 7 bases between them. The CDR3 region is CASSSGEETQYF. The CDR3 region has the DNA TGTGCCAGCAGTTCGGGAGAAGAGACCCAGTACTTC.

The chain recombines TRBV5-1 with TRBJ1-1; D gene unclear. V was cut by 4 bases and J by 2 bases, with 15 bases left in between. Germline assignment: CDR1 SGHRS and CDR2 YFSETQ. CDR3 length: 15 amino acids. The CDR3 loop reads CASSGGPRKNTEAFF. In DNA, the CDR3 is TGCGCCAGCAGCGGTGGGCCGCGAAAAAACACTGAAGCTTTCTTT. The variable domain in full, with the rest retrieved from reference TRBV5-1 and TRBJ1-1, is KAGVTQTPRYLIKTRGQQVTLSCSPISGHRSVSWYQQTPGQGLQFLFEYFSETQRNKGNFPGRFSGRQFSNSRSEMNVSTLELGDSALYLCASSGGPRKNTEAFFGQGTRLTVV.

The chain carries TRBV4-2 and TRBJ2-5, with 8 bases lining up with TRBD2. There are 14 residues in the CDR3. Trimming cost V 4 bases and J 4 bases; bases outside gene matches: 5. From germline, CDR1 is LGHNA and CDR2 YNFKEQ. The CDR3 is CASSPRAGGETQYF. The CDR3 nucleotides are TGTGCCAGCAGCCCCCGGGCGGGGGGAGAGACCCAGTACTTC.

J is TRBJ1-2 and V is TRBV6-5; perhaps TRBD1 as D (5 bases). The germline V gene encodes CDR1 MNHEY and CDR2 SVGAGI. Trimming stripped 7 bases from V and 2 bases from J, with 11 bases between. The CDR3 runs 13 residues. The CDR3 loop reads CASNPDRNYGYTF. CDR3 bases: TGTGCCAGCAATCCCGACAGAAACTATGGCTACACCTTC.

In its sample, this clone was seen many times. The chain joins TRBV15 to TRBJ1-2; 7 nucleotides match TRBD1. CDR3 size: 15 residues. Per germline, CDR1 LNHNV and CDR2 YYDKDF (reference sequence). V lost 3 bases and J lost 2; bases outside the gene matches: 6. CDR3 nucleotide sequence: TGTGCCACCAGCAGGTTTTTGACAGGGAACTATGGCTACACCTTC. This translates into CATSRFLTGNYGYTF.

Only a few counts were recorded for this clone. This sequence joins TRBV7-8 and TRBJ2-7; 9 bases are shared with TRBD1. The germline V gene has CDR1 SGHVS and CDR2 FQNEAQ. V lost 5 bases to trimming and J lost 4 bases; unmatched junction nucleotides: 6. The CDR3 spans 14 residues. The CDR3 region has the DNA TGTGCCAGCAGCCCTGGACAGGGGTTGTACGAGCAGTACTTC. Translated, it gives CASSPGQGLYEQYF.

V gene TRBV18 combines with J gene TRBJ2-5; 9 nucleotides align to TRBD2. Trimming cost V 6 bases and J 4 bases; bases outside gene matches: 6. The CDR3 is 14 residues long. Germline CDR1 and CDR2: KGHSH and LQKENI. Here the CDR3 reads CASSPGLARETQYF. Here the CDR3 DNA reads TGTGCCAGCTCCCCGGGACTAGCAAGAGAGACCCAGTACTTC.

The chain is built from TRBV5-3 and TRBJ1-1; weak D call: TRBD1 (6 bases). TRBV5-3 is classed as an ORF, of uncertain function. V was cut by 5 bases and J by 11 bases, with 13 bases left in between. The CDR3 is made up of 11 amino acids. CDR3 sequence reads: CARSWGQGAFF. For the CDR3, the DNA is TGTGCCAGAAGTTGGGGGCAGGGGGCTTTCTTT.